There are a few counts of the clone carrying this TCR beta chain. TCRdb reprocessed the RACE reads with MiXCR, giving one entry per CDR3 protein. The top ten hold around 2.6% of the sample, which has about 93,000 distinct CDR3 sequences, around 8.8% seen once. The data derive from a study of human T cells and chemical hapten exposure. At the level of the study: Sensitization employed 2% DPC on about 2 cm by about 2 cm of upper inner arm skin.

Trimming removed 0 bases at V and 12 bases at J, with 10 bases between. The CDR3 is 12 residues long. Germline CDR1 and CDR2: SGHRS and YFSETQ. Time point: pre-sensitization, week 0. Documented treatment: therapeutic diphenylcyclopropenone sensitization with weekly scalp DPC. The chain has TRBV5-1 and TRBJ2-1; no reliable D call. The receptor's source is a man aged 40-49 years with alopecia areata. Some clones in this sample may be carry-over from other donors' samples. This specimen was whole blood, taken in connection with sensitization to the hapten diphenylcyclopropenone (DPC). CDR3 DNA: TGCGCCAGCAGCTTGGAGTCTCCCCCGCAGTTCTTC. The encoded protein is CASSLESPPQFF.